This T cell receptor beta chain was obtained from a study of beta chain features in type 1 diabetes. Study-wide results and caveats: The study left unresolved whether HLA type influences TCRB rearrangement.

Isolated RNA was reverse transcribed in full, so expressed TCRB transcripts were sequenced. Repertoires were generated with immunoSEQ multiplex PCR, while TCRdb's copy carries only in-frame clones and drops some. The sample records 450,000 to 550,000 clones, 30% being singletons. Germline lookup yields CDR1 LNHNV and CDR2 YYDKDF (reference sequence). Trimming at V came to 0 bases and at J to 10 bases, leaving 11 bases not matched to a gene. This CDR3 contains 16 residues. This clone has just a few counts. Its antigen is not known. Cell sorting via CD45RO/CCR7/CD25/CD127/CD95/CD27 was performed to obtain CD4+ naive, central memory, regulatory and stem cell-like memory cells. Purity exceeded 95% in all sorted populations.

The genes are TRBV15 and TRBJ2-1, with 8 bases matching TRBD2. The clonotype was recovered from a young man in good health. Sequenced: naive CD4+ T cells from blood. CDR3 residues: CATSRDLAGGRGEQFF. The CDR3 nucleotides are TGTGCCACCAGCAGAGATCTGGCGGGGGGCCGCGGGGAGCAGTTCTTC. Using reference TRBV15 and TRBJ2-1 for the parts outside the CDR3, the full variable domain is DAMVIQNPRYQVTQFGKPVTLSCSQTLNHNVMYWYQQKSSQAPKLLFHYYDKDFNNEADTPDNFQSRRPNTSFCFLDIRSPGLGDTAMYLCATSRDLAGGRGEQFFGPGTRLTVL.